This T cell receptor (beta chain) was identified in a study of T cells after yellow fever vaccination. Study context: With SMART-Seq v4 Ultra Low Input, the fractions containing low cell numbers were prepared. Notes on the study in general: Within FACS-sorted repertoires, abundant clonotypes contaminating from the bulk population could be present.

TCRdb recomputed calls from the 5' RACE reads with MiXCR, one row per CDR3 protein. Found here are a few hundred thousand distinct CDR3 sequences, about a sixth of them singletons; the top ten hold approximately 15%. This CDR3 has 16 amino acids. Germline V CDR1 and CDR2: MNHEY, SVGEGT. The junction had 11 bases not matched to a gene; V was cut back by 5 bases and J by 5 bases. Notes on this clonotype: Antigen specificity is unknown.

The source material was PBMCs, sampled less than 6 days after the first yellow fever vaccination. V gene TRBV6-2 or TRBV6-3 combines with J gene TRBJ2-1, with TRBD1 matching over 8 bases. The sequence was collected from a man between 18 and 35 years old who received the YFV17D yellow fever vaccine. CDR3 nucleotides: TGTGCCAGCAGTCACTTGGCCAGGGGGCGAGACAATGAGCAGTTCTTC. Its translation: CASSHLARGRDNEQFF.